This TCR beta chain originates from a study of CD8 T cells in ankylosing spondylitis. Via MiXCR, TCRdb re-called the 5' RACE reads, giving one row per CDR3 protein. This table holds more than 20,000 distinct CDR3 sequences, approximately 13% found once. In this sample, this clonotype turned up many times. CDR1 is KGHDR and CDR2 is SFDVKD in the germline V gene. This CDR3 is built from 15 residues. Trimming pared 0 bases from V and 6 bases from J, leaving 12 bases between. This rearrangement joins TRBV24-1 to TRBJ2-3, with no clear D. This clonotype was obtained from a male donor with ankylosing spondylitis or in good health (not recorded which). Sequencing was done on a sample of blood. The CDR3 DNA reads TGTGCCACCAGTGATTTGGTCGGACCTTTGGATACGCAGTATTTT. Translated: CATSDLVGPLDTQYF.